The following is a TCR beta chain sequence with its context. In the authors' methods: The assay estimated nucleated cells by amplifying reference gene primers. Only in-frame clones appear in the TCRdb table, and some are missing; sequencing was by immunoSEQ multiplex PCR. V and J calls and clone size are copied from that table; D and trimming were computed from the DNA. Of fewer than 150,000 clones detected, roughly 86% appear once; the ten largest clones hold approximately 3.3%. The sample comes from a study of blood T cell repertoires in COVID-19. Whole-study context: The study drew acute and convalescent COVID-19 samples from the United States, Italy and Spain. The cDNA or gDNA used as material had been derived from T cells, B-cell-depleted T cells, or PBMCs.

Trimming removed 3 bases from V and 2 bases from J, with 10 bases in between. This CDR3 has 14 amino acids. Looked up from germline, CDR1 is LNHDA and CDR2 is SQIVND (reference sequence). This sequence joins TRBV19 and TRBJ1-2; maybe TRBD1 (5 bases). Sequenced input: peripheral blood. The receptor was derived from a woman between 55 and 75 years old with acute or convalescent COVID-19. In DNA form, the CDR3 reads TGTGCCAGTAGTATTAGTGACAGCAACTATGGCTACACCTTC. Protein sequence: CASSISDSNYGYTF.